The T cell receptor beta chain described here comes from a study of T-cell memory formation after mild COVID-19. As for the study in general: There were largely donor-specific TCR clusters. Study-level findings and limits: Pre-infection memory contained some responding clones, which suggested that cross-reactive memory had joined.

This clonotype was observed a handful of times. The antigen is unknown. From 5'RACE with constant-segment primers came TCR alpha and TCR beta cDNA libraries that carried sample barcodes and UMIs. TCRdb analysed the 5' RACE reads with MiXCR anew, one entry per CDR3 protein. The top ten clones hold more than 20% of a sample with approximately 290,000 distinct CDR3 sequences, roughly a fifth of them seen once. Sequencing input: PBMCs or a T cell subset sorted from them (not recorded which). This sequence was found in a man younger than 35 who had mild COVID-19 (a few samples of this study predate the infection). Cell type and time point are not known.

The CDR3 region has the DNA TGTGCCATCAAGGGACAGGGGGTTACGAACACTGAAGCTTTCTTT. Residues: CAIKGQGVTNTEAFF. The chain links TRBV10-3 to TRBJ1-1; 11 bases line up with TRBD1. V gave up 7 bases and J gave up 1 base; unmatched junction bases: 5. The germline V gene encodes CDR1 ENHRY and CDR2 SYGVKD. This CDR3 region has 15 residues.